This record concerns one TCR beta chain sequence. The data belong to a study of blood T cell repertoires in COVID-19. Between the trimmed V and J ends, which lost 1 base and 5 bases, there was a span of 7 bases. Germline CDR1 reads SGDLS; CDR2 reads YYNGEE. This CDR3 region has 13 residues. Generated by immunoSEQ multiplex PCR, the TCRdb table keeps only in-frame clones and is missing some. The sample records under 250,000 clones, 92% being singletons. Sequencing input: peripheral blood. The TCR originated in a man aged 25 to 40 with COVID-19, enrolled during active disease. The rearrangement uses TRBV9 and TRBJ2-1; D call uncertain. The CDR3 protein is CASSVSPNNEQFF. CDR3 nucleotides: TGTGCCAGCAGCGTAAGCCCCAACAATGAGCAGTTCTTC.